The 7 T cell receptor beta chains in this list originate from one sample, sequenced in a study of T cell repertoires in cytomegalovirus infection. No antigens are known for them. TCRdb re-derived calls from the reads in MiXCR, one entry per CDR3 protein. The sample has 60,000 to 75,000 distinct CDR3 sequences, under 30% seen once; the top ten hold just under 60%. This specimen consisted of CD8+ T cells from cultured PBMCs, obtained from culture after CMV antigen stimulation. The receptors were gathered from a human donor in good health (CMV status not recorded). Some clones in this sample may be carry-over from other donors' samples.

The table lists this clonotype with many counts. V is TRBV5-1 and J is TRBJ2-7; 9 bases agree with TRBD2. The CDR3 loop spans 15 amino acids. Germline V gives CDR1 SGHRS, CDR2 YFSETQ. After removal of 0 bases from V and 6 bases from J, the junction contained 7 bases not matched to a gene. The DNA for the CDR3 is TGCGCCAGCAGCTTGGCCGCTAGCGGGAAGAGCGAGCAGTACTTC. Translated: CASSLAASGKSEQYF.

This chain links TRBV12-3 or TRBV12-4 with TRBJ2-2; TRBD2 agrees at 9 bases. V lost 6 bases to trimming and J lost 1 base; unmatched junction nucleotides: 12. The CDR3 sequence is 18 residues long. CDR3 sequence: CASSFSGGPTWNTGELFF. The CDR3 DNA reads TGTGCCAGCAGCTTTAGCGGGGGCCCCACCTGGAACACCGGGGAGCTGTTTTTT.

The rearrangement links TRBV28 to TRBJ2-5; D is ambiguous. In germline, CDR1 is MDHEN, CDR2 SYDVKM. The CDR3 runs to 15 residues. V was trimmed by 4 bases and J by 2 bases, leaving 14 bases between them. CDR3 protein: CASSSGRQTQETQYF. CDR3 sequence (DNA): TGTGCCAGCAGTTCCGGCAGACAAACTCAAGAGACCCAGTACTTC.

This clonotype was detected many times. As DNA, the CDR3 is TGTGCCAGCAGCCAAGGGTCAAGGACAGGGGGTTTAGAGACCCAGTACTTC. This sequence encodes CASSQGSRTGGLETQYF. The chain recombines TRBV4-2 with TRBJ2-5, with 10 bases identical to TRBD1. The CDR3 has 17 amino acids. Germline V lookup: CDR1 LGHNA, CDR2 YNFKEQ. V lost 1 base and J lost 4; bases outside the gene matches: 9.

This clonotype was seen at least ten times. The chain uses TRBV7-2 and TRBJ2-1; D remains unclear. Trimming removed 0 bases at V and 2 bases at J, with 14 bases between. The CDR3 is 17 amino acids. CDR1 and CDR2 (germline): SGHTA, FQGNSA. CDR3 region: CASSLALILAPYNEQFF. CDR3 nucleotides: TGTGCCAGCAGCTTAGCGTTAATCCTGGCACCCTACAATGAGCAGTTCTTC.

This clonotype has a count of ten or more. This chain links TRBV20-1 with TRBJ2-7; TRBD2 agrees at 12 bases. The CDR3 is made up of 17 amino acids. V lost 2 bases to trimming and J lost 2 bases; unmatched junction nucleotides: 10. CDR1 and CDR2 (germline): DFQATT, SNEGSKA (reference sequence). CDR3 in DNA: TGCAGTGCTAGAAATTCAAGGACTAGCGGGATAACCTACGAGCAGTACTTC. Protein: CSARNSRTSGITYEQYF.

This clonotype has ten or more counts. The chain's CDR3 is CASSPKISGNTIYF. For the CDR3, the DNA is TGTGCCAGCAGCCCGAAGATCTCTGGAAACACCATATATTTT. The chain joins TRBV7-9 to TRBJ1-3; D not resolved. This CDR3 region has 14 residues. The germline V and J ends were trimmed by 5 bases and 0 bases, with 8 bases remaining between them. Germline lookup yields CDR1 SEHNR and CDR2 FQNEAQ (reference sequence).